This T cell receptor beta chain is drawn from a study of identical twins. The germline CDR1 and CDR2 sequences are SGHDT and YYEEEE. The V end was cut by 0 bases, the J end by 6 bases, with 14 bases between. The CDR3 has 15 residues. TCRdb re-called the 5' RACE reads with MiXCR, one entry per CDR3 protein. This sample has over 500,000 distinct CDR3 sequences; about 20% occur once, and the top ten carry about 0.91%. The same sample was also used in a study of T cells expressing NK-cell markers.

V gene TRBV5-6 combines with J gene TRBJ2-3; D remains ambiguous. The sequenced sample was CD4+ T cells sorted from blood. The sequence came from a woman under 30 in good health. CDR3 in DNA: TGTGCCAGCAGCTTGGAGGGTGGGCCGGTTGATACGCAGTATTTT. This translates into CASSLEGGPVDTQYF.